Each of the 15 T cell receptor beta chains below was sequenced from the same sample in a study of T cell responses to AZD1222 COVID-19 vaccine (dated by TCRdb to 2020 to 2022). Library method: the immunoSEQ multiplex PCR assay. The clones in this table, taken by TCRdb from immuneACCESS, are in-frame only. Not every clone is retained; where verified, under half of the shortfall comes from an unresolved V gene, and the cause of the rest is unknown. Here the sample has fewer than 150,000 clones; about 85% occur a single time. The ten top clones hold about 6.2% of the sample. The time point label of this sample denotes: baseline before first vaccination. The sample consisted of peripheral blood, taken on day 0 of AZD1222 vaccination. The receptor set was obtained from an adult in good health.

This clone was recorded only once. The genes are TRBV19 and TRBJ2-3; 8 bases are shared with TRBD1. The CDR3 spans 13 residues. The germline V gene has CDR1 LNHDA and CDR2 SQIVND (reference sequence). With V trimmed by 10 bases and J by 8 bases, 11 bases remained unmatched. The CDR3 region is CATTGGSWTTQYF. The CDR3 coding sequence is TGTGCCACCACAGGGGGATCCTGGACTACGCAGTATTTT.

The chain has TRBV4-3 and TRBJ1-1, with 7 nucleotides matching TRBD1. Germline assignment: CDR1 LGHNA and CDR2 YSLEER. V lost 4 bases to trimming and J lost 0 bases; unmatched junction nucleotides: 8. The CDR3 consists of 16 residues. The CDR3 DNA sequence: TGCGCCAGCAGCCGCCGCGCGACAGGGATGAACACTGAAGCTTTCTTT. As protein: CASSRRATGMNTEAFF.

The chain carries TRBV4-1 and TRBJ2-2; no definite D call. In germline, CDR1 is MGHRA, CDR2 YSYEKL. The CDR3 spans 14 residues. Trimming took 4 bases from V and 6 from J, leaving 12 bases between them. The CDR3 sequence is CASSRTGSAGELFF. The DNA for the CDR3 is TGCGCCAGCAGCCGAACCGGGTCGGCCGGGGAGCTGTTTTTT.

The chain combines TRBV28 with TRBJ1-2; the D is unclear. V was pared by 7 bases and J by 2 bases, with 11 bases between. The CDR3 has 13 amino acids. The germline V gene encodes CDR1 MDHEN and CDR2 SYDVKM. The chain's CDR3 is CASIPSTNYGYTF. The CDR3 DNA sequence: TGTGCCAGCATCCCATCGACGAACTATGGCTACACCTTC.

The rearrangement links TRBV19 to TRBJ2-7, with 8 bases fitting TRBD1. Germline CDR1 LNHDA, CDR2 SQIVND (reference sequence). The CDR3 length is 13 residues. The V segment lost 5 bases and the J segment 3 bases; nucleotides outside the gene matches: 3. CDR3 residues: CASSFGQGYEQYF. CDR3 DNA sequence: TGTGCCAGTAGTTTCGGACAGGGCTACGAGCAGTACTTC. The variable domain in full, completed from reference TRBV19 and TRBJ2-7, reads DGGITQSPKYLFRKEGQNVTLSCEQNLNHDAMYWYRQDPGQGLRLIYYSQIVNDFQKGDIAEGYSVSREKKESFPLTVTSAQKNPTAFYLCASSFGQGYEQYFGPGTRLTVT.

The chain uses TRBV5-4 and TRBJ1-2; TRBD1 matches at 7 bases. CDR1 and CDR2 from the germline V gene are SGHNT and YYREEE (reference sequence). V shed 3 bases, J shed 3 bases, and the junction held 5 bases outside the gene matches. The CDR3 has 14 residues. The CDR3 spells CASSSRGGYYGYTF. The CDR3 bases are TGTGCCAGCAGCTCCAGGGGGGGATACTATGGCTACACCTTC.

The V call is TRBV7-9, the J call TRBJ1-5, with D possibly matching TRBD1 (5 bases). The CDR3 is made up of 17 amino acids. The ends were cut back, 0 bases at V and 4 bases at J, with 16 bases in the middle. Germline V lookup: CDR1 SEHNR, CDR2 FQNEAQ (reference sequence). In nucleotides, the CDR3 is TGTGCCAGCAGCTTAGCTTTAGGGGAAGGGAGGAATCAGCCCCAGCATTTT. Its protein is CASSLALGEGRNQPQHF. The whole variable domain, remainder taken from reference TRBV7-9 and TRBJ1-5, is DTGVSQNPRHKITKRGQNVTFRCDPISEHNRLYWYRQTLGQGPEFLTYFQNEAQLEKSRLLSDRFSAERPKGSFSTLEIQRTEQGDSAMYLCASSLALGEGRNQPQHFGDGTRLSIL.

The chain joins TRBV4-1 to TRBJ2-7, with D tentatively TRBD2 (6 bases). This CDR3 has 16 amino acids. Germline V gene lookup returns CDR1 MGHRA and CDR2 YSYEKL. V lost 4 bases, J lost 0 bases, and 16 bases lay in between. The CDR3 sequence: CASSLQPGGNSYEQYF. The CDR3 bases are TGCGCCAGCAGCCTCCAGCCCGGAGGGAACTCCTACGAGCAGTACTTC.

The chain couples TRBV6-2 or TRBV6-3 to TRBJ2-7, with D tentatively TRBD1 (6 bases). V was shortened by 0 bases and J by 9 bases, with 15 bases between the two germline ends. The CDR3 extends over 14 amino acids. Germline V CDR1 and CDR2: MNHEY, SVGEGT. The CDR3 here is CASSYSGHAYVQYF. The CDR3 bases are TGTGCCAGCAGTTACTCGGGACATGCGTATGTGCAGTACTTC.

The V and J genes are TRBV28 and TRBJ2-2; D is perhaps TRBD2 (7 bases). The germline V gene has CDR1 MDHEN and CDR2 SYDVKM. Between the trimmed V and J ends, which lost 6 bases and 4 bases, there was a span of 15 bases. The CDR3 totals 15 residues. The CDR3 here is CASRGGGSGTGELFF. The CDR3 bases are TGTGCCAGCAGGGGGGGCGGGAGCGGCACCGGGGAGCTGTTTTTT.

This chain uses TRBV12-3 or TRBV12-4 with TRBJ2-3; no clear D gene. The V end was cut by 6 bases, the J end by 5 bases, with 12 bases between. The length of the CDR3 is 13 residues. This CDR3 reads CASSTGNLDTQYF. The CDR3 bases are TGTGCCAGCAGCACGGGTAACCTAGATACGCAGTATTTT.

The CDR3 DNA is TGTGCCAGCAGCTTGGCAGGGGGGAATAGCAATCAGCCCCAGCATTTT. Its protein is CASSLAGGNSNQPQHF. The genes are TRBV5-6 and TRBJ1-5; TRBD1 matches at 7 bases. Germline V gene sequence: CDR1 SGHDT, CDR2 YYEEEE. The CDR3 consists of 16 residues. V lost 0 bases to trimming and J lost 0 bases; unmatched junction nucleotides: 3.

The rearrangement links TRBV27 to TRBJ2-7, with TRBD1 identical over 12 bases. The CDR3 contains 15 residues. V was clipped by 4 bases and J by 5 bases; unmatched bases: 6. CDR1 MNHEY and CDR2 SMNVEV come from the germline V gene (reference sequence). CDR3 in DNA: TGTGCCAGCAGTTCGCCGGGACAGGGGGCAGACGAGCAGTACTTC. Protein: CASSSPGQGADEQYF.

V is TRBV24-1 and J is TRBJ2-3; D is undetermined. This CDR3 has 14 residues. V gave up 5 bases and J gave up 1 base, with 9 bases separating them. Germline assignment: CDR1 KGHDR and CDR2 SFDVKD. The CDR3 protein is CATSGPVGTDTQYF. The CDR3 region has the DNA TGTGCCACCAGTGGCCCAGTTGGCACAGATACGCAGTATTTT.

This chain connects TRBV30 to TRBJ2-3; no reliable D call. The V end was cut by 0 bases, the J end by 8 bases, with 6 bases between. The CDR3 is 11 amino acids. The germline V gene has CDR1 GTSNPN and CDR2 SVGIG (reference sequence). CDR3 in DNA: TGTGCCTGGAGTGTACAGAGTACGCAGTATTTT. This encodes CAWSVQSTQYF.